This TCR beta chain appears in the sequencing data of a study of cytomegalovirus exposure and HLA in healthy donors. Whole-study findings and limits: Reportedly, diagnosis of cytomegalovirus status by the classifier showed high specificity and sensitivity. Several top significant clusters appeared, in a later analysis, to be linked to common viral pathogens. It was reported that TCR beta sequences correctly inferred the HLA-A and HLA-B alleles for most subjects.

Remarks on this clone: Its specificity is unknown.

This CDR3 has 15 residues. J lost 0 bases, V lost 4 bases, and 6 bases had no gene match. Germline CDR1 reads MGHRA; CDR2 reads YSYEKL. The PCR used 60 Vbeta and 13 Jbeta primers. The data were produced by immunoSEQ multiplex PCR, yet TCRdb's version contains in-frame clones alone and is incomplete. The specimen's table records some 48,000 clones. The sequence was collected from a woman aged 40 to 50 in good health and CMV-seronegative. The J gene is TRBJ2-7, the V gene TRBV4-1, with 7 bases fitting TRBD2. Input material: PBMCs. CDR3 nucleotides: TGCGCCAGCAGCCCCGGGAGGCAGGGCTCCTACGAGCAGTACTTC. Translated: CASSPGRQGSYEQYF.